This entry features one T cell receptor (beta chain) sequence. Its antigen is not known. This record comes from a study of cytomegalovirus exposure and HLA in healthy donors. CDR1 SGHDT and CDR2 YYEEEE come from the germline V gene. CDR3 size: 14 residues. V lost 0 bases and J lost 1, with 6 bases in between. The PCR employed 60 Vbeta primers together with 13 Jbeta primers. Measured with immunoSEQ multiplex PCR; TCRdb has only the in-frame clones, and not every one. Of about 110,000 clones in the sample, just over 70% were seen once. General study points: The study reported that TCR beta sequences accurately predicted HLA-A and HLA-B alleles in most subjects. A later analysis showed TCR association rates differing by HLA locus, peaking at DRB1 and lowest at HLA-C. The authors judged a highly shared variant cluster likely a sequencing artifact.

The clonotype was recovered from a boy younger than 18 in good health and CMV-seronegative. The specimen sequenced was PBMCs. The chain uses TRBV5-6 and TRBJ2-3; maybe TRBD1 (6 bases). The CDR3 DNA reads as TGTGCCAGCAGCTTGGGGACAGGCACAGATACGCAGTATTTT. Protein sequence: CASSLGTGTDTQYF.